The clone carrying this T cell receptor beta chain was counted only a few times. Its matching antigen is unknown. CDR1 and CDR2 (germline): ENHRY, SYGVKD. CDR3 size: 14 residues. Trimming cost V 2 bases and J 4 bases, with 11 bases left between them. The authors ran the assay at deep level. Original analysis: ImmunoSEQ output lacked quality scores and full-length reads, limiting matched filtering. The data were produced by immunoSEQ multiplex PCR, yet TCRdb's version contains in-frame clones alone and is incomplete. V, J and clone size are those of that table, while D and trimming were read from the DNA. The data hold some 1,100,000 clones, with approximately 80% observed a single time. This record belongs to a study of shared clonotypes between healthy human individuals. Study overall: CD4 naive and CD4 memory each took three plates per donor, while CD8 naive took two and CD8 memory one.

Study-wide results and caveats: Generally, estimated richness proved larger in naive subsets than it did in memory subsets.

The chain combines TRBV10-3 with TRBJ1-1; a weak D match, TRBD1 (6 bases). This TCR was sampled from a man aged 18 to 29 in good health. Some clones in this sample may be carry-over from other donors' samples. Material: memory CD4+ T cells from PBMCs. Stated subset: CD45RA-negative fraction. CDR3: CAISETYRVTEAFF. The CDR3 region has the DNA TGTGCCATCAGTGAGACCTACAGGGTCACTGAAGCTTTCTTT.